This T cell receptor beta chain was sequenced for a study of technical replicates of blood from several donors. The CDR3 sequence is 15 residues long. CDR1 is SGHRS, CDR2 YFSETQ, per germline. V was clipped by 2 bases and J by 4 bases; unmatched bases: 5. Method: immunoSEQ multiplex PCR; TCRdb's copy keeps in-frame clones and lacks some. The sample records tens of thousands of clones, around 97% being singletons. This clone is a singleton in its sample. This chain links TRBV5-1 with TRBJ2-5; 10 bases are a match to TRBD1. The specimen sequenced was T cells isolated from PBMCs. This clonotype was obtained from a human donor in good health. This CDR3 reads CASSFRQGAGETQYF. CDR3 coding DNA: TGCGCCAGCAGCTTCAGACAGGGGGCAGGAGAGACCCAGTACTTC. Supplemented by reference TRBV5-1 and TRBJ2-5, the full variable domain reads KAGVTQTPRYLIKTRGQQVTLSCSPISGHRSVSWYQQTPGQGLQFLFEYFSETQRNKGNFPGRFSGRQFSNSRSEMNVSTLELGDSALYLCASSFRQGAGETQYFGPGTRLLVL.